This T cell receptor (beta chain) was recovered during a study of early T cells in non-severe SARS-CoV-2 infection. At the level of the study: Sequencing input comprised bulk RNA from unsorted whole blood; chain pairing was not available.

Separate cDNA molecules each had unique molecular identifiers attached to them. TCRdb fed the 5' RACE reads into MiXCR, producing one record per CDR3 protein. The sample lists just over 70,000 distinct CDR3 sequences; around 12% were seen once. Findings and caveats of the study: Matching with VDJdb favored anti-spike CD8 responses (missing private and CD4 specificities).

Many counts were recorded for this clonotype. The target antigen is unknown. The clonotype was recovered from an adult who was a healthcare worker with PCR-confirmed SARS-CoV-2 infection or an uninfected control (not recorded which). The sequencing sample was made of whole blood.

This chain's CDR3 is CASSFDREETQYF. The CDR3 coding sequence is TGTGCCAGCAGCTTCGACAGAGAAGAGACCCAGTACTTC. V and J are TRBV5-5 and TRBJ2-5; weak D call: TRBD1 (5 bases). V lost 2 bases and J lost 3, with 8 bases in between. CDR3 size: 13 residues. Per the germline V gene, CDR1 is SGHKS and CDR2 is YYEKEE (reference sequence).